One T cell receptor (beta chain) is described in this entry. Per the original methods: Amplification with reference gene primers provided the estimates of nucleated cell counts. The table came from immunoSEQ multiplex PCR; TCRdb's copy has only in-frame clones and leaves some out. The V and J calls and clone size were taken over from that table, and D and trimming were inferred from the DNA. The data show about 140,000 clones, 70% to 90% seen once. The data derive from a study of blood T cell repertoires in COVID-19. Overall study: From the United States, Italy and Spain came samples of acute and convalescent COVID-19. Sources were T cells, B-cell-depleted T cells, or PBMCs; the material itself was cDNA or gDNA.

This CDR3 has 14 residues. V lost 5 bases, J lost 5 bases, and 7 bases stayed unmatched. Germline lookup yields CDR1 SGHTS and CDR2 YDEGEE. The sequenced sample consisted of peripheral blood. This clonotype originated in a man aged 45 to 65 with acute or convalescent COVID-19. The chain carries TRBV5-8 and TRBJ1-2; 9 nucleotides match TRBD1. The CDR3 DNA follows: TGTGCCAGCAGAGGGACAGGGTTTTTTTATGGCTACACCTTC. This encodes CASRGTGFFYGYTF. Full variable domain (missing parts from reference TRBV5-8 and TRBJ1-2): EAGVTQSPTHLIKTRGQQATLRCSPISGHTSVYWYQQALGLGLQFLLWYDEGEERNRGNFPPRFSGRQFPNYSSELNVNALELEDSALYLCASRGTGFFYGYTFGSGTRLTVV.